These 7 T cell receptor beta chains originate from one sample sequenced in a study of blood T cells in healthy people across ages. A sample-barcoded 5' primer and a J-beta primer mix were used in a second PCR of about 6 to 11 cycles. TCRdb passed the 5' RACE reads through MiXCR, listing each CDR3 protein once. Here the sample spans over a million distinct CDR3 sequences, around 43% being singletons. Material for sequencing was blood. These receptors were taken from a woman aged 60-70 years in good health.

The sample holds many counts of this clonotype. This chain joins TRBV5-1 and TRBJ2-5; TRBD2 aligns across 11 bases. The CDR3 sequence is 16 residues long. CDR1 and CDR2 from the germline V gene are SGHRS and YFSETQ. J lost 3 bases, V lost 4 bases, and 8 bases had no gene match. The CDR3 reads CASSHTSGSVEETQYF. DNA for the CDR3: TGCGCCAGCAGCCACACTAGCGGGAGTGTAGAAGAGACCCAGTACTTC.

The chain links TRBV29-1 to TRBJ1-2; D is unresolved. V was trimmed by 3 bases and J by 8 bases, leaving 13 bases between them. Germline V CDR1 and CDR2: SQVTM, ANQGSEA. CDR3 length: 12 residues. DNA of the CDR3: TGCAGCGTTGAGAAGGGAGTGTGGGGCTACACCTTC. Translation gives CSVEKGVWGYTF.

This chain uses TRBV18 with TRBJ2-7, with a tentative D call TRBD1 (5 bases). The end of the DNA is better explained by TRBJ2-5, so the J call may be wrong. This CDR3 has 14 residues. CDR1 and CDR2 from the germline V gene are KGHSH and LQKENI. The CDR3 DNA reads TGTGCCAGCTCACGAAACAGGTACCGAGAGACCCAGTACTTC. It encodes CASSRNRYRETQYF.

In regard to this clonotype: A much larger clone differs by one base, so this may be a read error. The chain couples TRBV6-6 to TRBJ2-3; the match to TRBD2 covers 12 bases. The CDR3 is made up of 14 amino acids. Germline assignment: CDR1 MNHNY and CDR2 SVGAGI (reference sequence). V was pared by 8 bases and J by 5 bases, with 5 bases of the junction left unmatched. The CDR3 coding sequence is TGTGCCAGCGTGCTAGCGGGAGGGGGAGATACGCAGTATTTT. Its translation is CASVLAGGGDTQYF.

This clonotype was seen only a few times. This chain joins TRBV5-5 and TRBJ1-6; D unclear. Trimming removed 0 bases from V and 17 bases from J, with 9 bases in between. This CDR3 spans 11 amino acids. Germline V lookup: CDR1 SGHKS, CDR2 YYEKEE (reference sequence). The CDR3 is CASSLDSYVHF. CDR3 nucleotide sequence: TGTGCCAGCAGCTTGGATTCCTACGTCCACTTT.

This clonotype was seen a handful of times. The gene calls are TRBV29-1 and TRBJ2-5, with 7 bases identical to TRBD2. This CDR3 is built from 14 residues. Germline V gene sequence: CDR1 SQVTM, CDR2 ANQGSEA. V trimming: 6 bases; J trimming: 2 bases; junction bases outside the gene matches: 9. The CDR3 reads CSVASGAKQETQYF. CDR3 coding DNA: TGCAGCGTAGCTAGCGGAGCGAAACAAGAGACCCAGTACTTC.

This clonotype came up a few times. The V call is TRBV27, the J call TRBJ2-5; TRBD1 matches 7 bases. The J call may not be correct, given that the DNA end is closer to TRBJ2-7. In germline, CDR1 is MNHEY, CDR2 SMNVEV (reference sequence). The CDR3 is 15 amino acids. Here the CDR3 reads CASSLSWQTGSEQYF. The CDR3, as DNA: TGTGCCAGCAGTTTATCATGGCAGACAGGGTCCGAGCAGTACTTC.